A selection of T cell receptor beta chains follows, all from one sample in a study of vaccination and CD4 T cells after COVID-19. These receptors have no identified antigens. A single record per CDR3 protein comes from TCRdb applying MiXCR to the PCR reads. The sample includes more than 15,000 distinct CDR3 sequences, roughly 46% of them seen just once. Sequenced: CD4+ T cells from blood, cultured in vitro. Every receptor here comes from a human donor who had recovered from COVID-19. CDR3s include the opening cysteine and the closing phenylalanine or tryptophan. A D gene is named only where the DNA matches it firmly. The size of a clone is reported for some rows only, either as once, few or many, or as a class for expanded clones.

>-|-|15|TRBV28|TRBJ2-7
CASRHGGGMGYEQYF
TGTGCCAGCAGACACGGTGGCGGGATGGGCTACGAGCAGTACTTC
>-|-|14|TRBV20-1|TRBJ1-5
CSAAPVGSNQPQHF
TGCAGTGCGGCGCCCGTGGGGAGCAATCAGCCCCAGCATTTT
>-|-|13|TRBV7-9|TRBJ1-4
CASSLGPNEKLFF
TGTGCCAGCAGCTTAGGGCCTAATGAAAAACTGTTTTTT
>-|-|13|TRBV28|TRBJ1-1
CASRGAVNTEAFF
TGTGCCAGCAGGGGAGCAGTGAACACTGAAGCTTTCTTT
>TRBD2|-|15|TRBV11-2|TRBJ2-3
CASSQGLASTDTQYF
TGTGCCAGCAGCCAGGGACTAGCAAGCACAGATACGCAGTATTTT
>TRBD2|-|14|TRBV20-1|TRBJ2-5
CSARGLAGIQTQYF
TGCAGTGCCAGGGGACTAGCGGGAATTCAGACCCAGTACTTC
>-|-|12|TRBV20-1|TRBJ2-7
CSASPLVAEQYF
TGCAGTGCTAGTCCGCTAGTAGCCGAGCAGTACTTC
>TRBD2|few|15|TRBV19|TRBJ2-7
CASKGSGNQHYEQYF
TGTGCCAGTAAGGGTAGCGGGAATCAACACTACGAGCAGTACTTC
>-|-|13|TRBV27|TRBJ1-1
CASRRDPNTEAFF
TGTGCCAGCAGGAGAGATCCGAACACTGAAGCTTTCTTT
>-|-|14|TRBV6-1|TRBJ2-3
CASSDRWSADTQYF
TGTGCCAGCAGTGACCGATGGAGCGCAGATACGCAGTATTTT
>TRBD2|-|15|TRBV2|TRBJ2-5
CASSVTSGLQEAQYF
TGTGCCAGCAGTGTCACTAGCGGGCTACAAGAGGCCCAGTACTTC
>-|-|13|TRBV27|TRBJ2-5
CASSSRREETQYF
TGTGCCAGCAGCAGCCGACGGGAAGAGACCCAGTACTTC
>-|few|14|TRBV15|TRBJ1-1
CATSKEGGVSEAFF
TGTGCCACCAGCAAGGAGGGGGGGGTCAGTGAAGCTTTCTTT
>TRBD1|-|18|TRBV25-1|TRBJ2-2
CASSDIPGQGGYTGELFF
TGTGCCAGCAGTGATATCCCGGGACAGGGGGGTTATACCGGGGAGCTGTTTTTT
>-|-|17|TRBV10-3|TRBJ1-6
CAISESGRSSYNSPLHF
TGTGCCATCAGTGAGTCGGGACGGAGCTCCTATAATTCACCCCTCCACTTT
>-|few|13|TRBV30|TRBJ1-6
CAWSSAGNSPLHF
TGTGCCTGGAGTTCTGCGGGAAATTCACCCCTCCACTTT
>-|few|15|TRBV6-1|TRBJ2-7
CASSDRVEGGSEQYF
TGTGCCAGCAGTGATAGGGTCGAGGGGGGCTCCGAGCAGTACTTC
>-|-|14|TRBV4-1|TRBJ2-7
CASSQVGQTYEQYF
TGCGCCAGCAGCCAAGTGGGGCAGACTTACGAGCAGTACTTC
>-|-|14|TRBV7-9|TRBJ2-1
CASSLDGTSNEQFF
TGTGCCAGCAGCTTAGACGGGACCAGCAATGAGCAGTTCTTC
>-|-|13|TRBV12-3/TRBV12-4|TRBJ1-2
CASSLVGSDNLTF
TGTGCCAGCAGTTTAGTAGGGTCTGACAATCTCACCTTC
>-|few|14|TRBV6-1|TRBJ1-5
CASSEAPANQPQHF
TGTGCCAGCAGTGAGGCCCCGGCCAATCAGCCCCAGCATTTT
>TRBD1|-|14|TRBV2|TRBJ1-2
CASRGQRQGRGYTF
TGTGCCAGCAGGGGCCAACGACAGGGCCGTGGCTACACCTTC
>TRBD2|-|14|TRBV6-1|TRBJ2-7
CASSILAGDYEQYF
TGTGCCAGCAGCATACTAGCGGGAGACTACGAGCAGTACTTC
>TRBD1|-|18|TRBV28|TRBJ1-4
CASSWGQAKPATNEKLFF
TGTGCCAGCAGTTGGGGACAGGCCAAACCCGCAACTAATGAAAAACTGTTTTTT
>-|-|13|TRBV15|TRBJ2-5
CATSSLEGWTQYF
TGTGCCACCAGCAGCTTAGAGGGATGGACCCAGTACTTC
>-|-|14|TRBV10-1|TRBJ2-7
CASSRDNSEHEQYF
TGCGCCAGCAGCCGGGACAACAGCGAGCACGAGCAGTACTTC
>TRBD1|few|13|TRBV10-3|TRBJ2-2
CAIRGQDTGELFF
TGTGCCATCAGAGGACAGGACACCGGGGAGCTGTTTTTT
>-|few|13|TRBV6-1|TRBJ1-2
CASSRGPDYGYTF
TGTGCCAGCAGTCGCGGCCCAGACTATGGCTACACCTTC
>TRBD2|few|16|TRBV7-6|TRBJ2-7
CASSLAGTSGSREQYF
TGTGCCAGCAGCTTAGCGGGGACTAGCGGGAGCCGCGAGCAGTACTTC
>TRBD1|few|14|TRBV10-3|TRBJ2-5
CAIGLDRAGETQYF
TGTGCCATCGGGTTGGACAGGGCCGGAGAGACCCAGTACTTC
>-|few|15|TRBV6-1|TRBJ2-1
CASSRGDYSYNEQFF
TGTGCCAGCAGTAGGGGAGACTACTCCTACAATGAGCAGTTCTTC
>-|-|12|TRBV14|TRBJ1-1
CASSQGVFGAFF
TGTGCCAGCAGCCAAGGCGTTTTCGGAGCTTTCTTT
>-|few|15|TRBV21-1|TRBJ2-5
CASSKVGTDGETQYF
TGTGCCAGCAGCAAAGTCGGGACAGATGGAGAGACCCAGTACTTC
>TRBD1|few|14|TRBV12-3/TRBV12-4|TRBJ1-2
CASSPGQRDYGYTF
TGTGCCAGCAGTCCGGGACAGAGAGACTATGGCTACACCTTC
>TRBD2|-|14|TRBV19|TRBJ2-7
CASSTSGDAYEQYF
TGTGCCAGTAGTACTAGCGGGGATGCCTACGAGCAGTACTTC
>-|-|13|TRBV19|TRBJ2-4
CASSIVRKNIQYF
TGTGCCAGTAGTATAGTTCGGAAGAACATTCAGTACTTC
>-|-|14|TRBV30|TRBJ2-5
CAWSLGQPQETQYF
TGTGCCTGGAGTCTAGGACAACCCCAAGAGACCCAGTACTTC
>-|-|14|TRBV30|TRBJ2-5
CAWSEAGQEETQYF
TGTGCCTGGAGTGAGGCGGGGCAGGAAGAGACCCAGTACTTC
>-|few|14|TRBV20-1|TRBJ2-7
CSAGTGAPSYEQYF
TGCAGTGCTGGAACGGGGGCGCCCTCCTACGAGCAGTACTTC
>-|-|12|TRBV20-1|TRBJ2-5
CSAIRDQETQYF
TGCAGTGCTATCCGGGACCAAGAGACCCAGTACTTC
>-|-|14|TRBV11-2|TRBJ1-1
CASSFLGVNTEAFF
TGTGCCAGCAGCTTCCTGGGCGTGAACACTGAAGCTTTCTTT
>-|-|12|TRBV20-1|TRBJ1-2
CSARTDHYGYTF
TGCAGTGCTCGGACAGACCACTATGGCTACACCTTC
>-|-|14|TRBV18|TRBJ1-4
CASSPPGYREKLFF
TGTGCCAGCTCACCCCCAGGGTACAGGGAAAAACTGTTTTTT
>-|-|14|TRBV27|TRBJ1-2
CASSLIGAGYGYTF
TGTGCCAGCAGTTTAATTGGGGCCGGCTATGGCTACACCTTC
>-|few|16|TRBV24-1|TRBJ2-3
CATSEPGPSTLDTQYF
TGTGCCACCAGTGAGCCGGGACCGTCTACCTTAGATACGCAGTATTTT
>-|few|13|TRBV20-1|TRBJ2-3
CSARAPSYDAQYF
TGCAGTGCTAGGGCTCCGTCGTACGATGCGCAGTATTTT
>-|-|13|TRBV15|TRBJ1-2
CATSRRGNYGYTF
TGTGCCACCAGCAGACGGGGTAACTATGGCTACACCTTC
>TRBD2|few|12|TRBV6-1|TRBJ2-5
CASSGTSKTQYF
TGTGCCAGCAGTGGGACTAGCAAGACCCAGTACTTC
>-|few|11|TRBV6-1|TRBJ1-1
CASSGQAEAFF
TGTGCCAGCAGTGGACAGGCTGAAGCTTTCTTT
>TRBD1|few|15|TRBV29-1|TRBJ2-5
CSVLSDRANQETQYF
TGCAGCGTTCTATCGGACAGGGCGAACCAAGAGACCCAGTACTTC
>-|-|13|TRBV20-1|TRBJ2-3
CSPQEWDGDTQYF
TGCAGTCCCCAGGAGTGGGACGGGGATACGCAGTATTTT
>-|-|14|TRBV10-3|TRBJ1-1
CAISERREVTEAFF
TGTGCCATCAGTGAGCGGCGGGAGGTCACTGAAGCTTTCTTT
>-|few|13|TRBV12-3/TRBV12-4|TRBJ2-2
CASSPRYGGELFF
TGTGCCAGCAGTCCACGGTATGGCGGGGAGCTGTTTTTT
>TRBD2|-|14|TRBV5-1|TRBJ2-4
CASSLDLAGNIQYF
TGCGCCAGCAGCTTGGATCTAGCGGGGAACATTCAGTACTTC
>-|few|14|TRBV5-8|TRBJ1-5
CASSRRISNQPQHF
TGTGCCAGCAGCCGGAGGATCAGCAATCAGCCCCAGCATTTT
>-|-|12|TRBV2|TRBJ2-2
CASSVGVGELFF
TGTGCCAGCAGTGTTGGGGTCGGGGAGCTGTTTTTT
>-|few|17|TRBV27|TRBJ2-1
CASSLSYGRPGGNEQFF
TGTGCCAGCAGTTTATCATATGGACGCCCCGGAGGTAATGAGCAGTTCTTC
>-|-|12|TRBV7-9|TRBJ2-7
CASSLSGYEQYF
TGTGCCAGCAGCTTAAGTGGCTACGAGCAGTACTTC
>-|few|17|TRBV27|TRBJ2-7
CASSPLLVGGLTYEQYF
TGTGCCAGCAGTCCGCTCCTTGTCGGGGGCCTCACCTACGAGCAGTACTTC
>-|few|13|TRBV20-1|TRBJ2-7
CSAGTVDTYEQYF
TGCAGTGCCGGGACGGTGGACACCTACGAGCAGTACTTC